The clone carrying this TCR beta chain was detected only a few times. Its antigen is still unknown. V lost 5 bases to trimming and J lost 8 bases, with 19 bases between them. The CDR3 totals 15 residues. Germline CDR1 and CDR2: SEHNR and FQNEAQ (reference sequence). During its preparation, the TCRbeta library received unique molecular identifiers. TCRdb independently ran MiXCR on the PCR reads; one entry per CDR3 protein. The sample comprises around 60,000 distinct CDR3 sequences, 44% of which are singletons, and less than 98% rests with the top ten. These data belong to a study of T-cell reconstitution after alpha-beta-depleted transplantation in children. Study-level points and caveats: Approximately two months post-transplant, alpha-beta T cells reportedly originated from several hundred expanded graft clones.

The specimen comprised PBMCs, mostly from graft donor cells, sampled 360 days after TCRalphabeta/CD19-depleted stem cell transplant. The chain couples TRBV7-9 to TRBJ2-1; D may correspond to TRBD1 or TRBD2 (7 bases each). The receptor was isolated from a male patient younger than 18 who had a stem cell transplant for acute lymphoblastic leukemia, so the T cells may come from the graft donor. CDR3 sequence: CASSQGQRDWDEQFF. CDR3 sequence (DNA): TGTGCCAGCAGCCAGGGACAGCGGGACTGGGATGAGCAGTTCTTC.